This T cell receptor beta chain was captured by sequencing in a study of blood T cell repertoires in COVID-19. In the study overall: The United States, Italy and Spain were the sources of the acute and convalescent COVID-19 samples.

This clone was detected once. Cohort 3 donors were reported recovered after two negative PCRs, clearance, or symptom resolution. As originally analysed: Estimation of nucleated cell counts relied on the amplification of reference gene primers. Assay used: immunoSEQ multiplex PCR; TCRdb lists only in-frame clones, some missing. V and J calls and clone size are given by that table; D and trimming were obtained from the DNA. This table has more than 110,000 clones, roughly 78% appearing once. The V gene end was trimmed by 7 bases and the J gene end by 7 bases; junction bases not matched to a gene: 11. The CDR3 consists of 15 residues. The germline CDR1 and CDR2 sequences are SGHAT and FQNNGV.

This receptor was identified in a woman between 45 and 60 years old who had recovered from COVID-19. The chain couples TRBV11-2 to TRBJ2-3, with 10 bases identical to TRBD2. What was sequenced was PBMCs or T cells enriched from blood (not recorded which). The CDR3 nucleotides read TGTGCCAGCACCCCTAGGAGTAGCGGGGGGCATACGCAGTATTTT. It translates to CASTPRSSGGHTQYF.